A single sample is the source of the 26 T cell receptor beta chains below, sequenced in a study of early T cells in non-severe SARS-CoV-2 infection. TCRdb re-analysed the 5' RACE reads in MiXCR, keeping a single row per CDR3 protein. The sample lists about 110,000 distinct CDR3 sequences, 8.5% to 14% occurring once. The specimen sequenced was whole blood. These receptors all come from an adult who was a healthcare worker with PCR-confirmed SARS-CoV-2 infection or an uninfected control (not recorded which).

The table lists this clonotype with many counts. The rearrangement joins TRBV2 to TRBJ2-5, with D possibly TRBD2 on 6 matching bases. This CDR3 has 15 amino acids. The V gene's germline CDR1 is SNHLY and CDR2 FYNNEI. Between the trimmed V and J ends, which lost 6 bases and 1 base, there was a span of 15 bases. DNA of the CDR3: TGTGCCAGCAGCCGGGGGACTTTGGTCCAAGAGACCCAGTACTTC. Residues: CASSRGTLVQETQYF.

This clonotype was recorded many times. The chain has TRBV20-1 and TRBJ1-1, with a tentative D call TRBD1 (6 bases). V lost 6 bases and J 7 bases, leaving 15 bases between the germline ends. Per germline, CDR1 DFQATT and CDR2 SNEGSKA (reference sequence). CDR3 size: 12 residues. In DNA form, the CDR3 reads TGCAGTGCCAAGTCGGGGGCCAATGAAGCTTTCTTT. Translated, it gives CSAKSGANEAFF.

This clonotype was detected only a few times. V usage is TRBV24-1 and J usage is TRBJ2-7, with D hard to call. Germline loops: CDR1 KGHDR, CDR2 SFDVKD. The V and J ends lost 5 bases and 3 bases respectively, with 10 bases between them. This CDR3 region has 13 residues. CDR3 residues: CATSAGSRYEQYF. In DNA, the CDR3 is TGTGCCACCAGTGCGGGCAGTCGCTACGAGCAGTACTTC.

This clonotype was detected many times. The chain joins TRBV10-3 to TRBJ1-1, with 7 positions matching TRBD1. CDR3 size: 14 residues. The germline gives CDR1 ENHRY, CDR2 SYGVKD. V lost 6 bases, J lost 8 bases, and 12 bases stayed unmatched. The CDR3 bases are TGTGCCATCAGCCCGGGACAGCCTCCTTTAGAAGCTTTCTTT. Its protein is CAISPGQPPLEAFF.

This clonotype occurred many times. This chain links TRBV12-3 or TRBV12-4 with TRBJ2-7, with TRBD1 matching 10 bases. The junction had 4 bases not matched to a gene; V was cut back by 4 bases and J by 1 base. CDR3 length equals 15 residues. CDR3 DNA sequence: TGTGCCAGCAGTTACCCGGGACAGGGGTCCTACGAGCAGTACTTC. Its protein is CASSYPGQGSYEQYF.

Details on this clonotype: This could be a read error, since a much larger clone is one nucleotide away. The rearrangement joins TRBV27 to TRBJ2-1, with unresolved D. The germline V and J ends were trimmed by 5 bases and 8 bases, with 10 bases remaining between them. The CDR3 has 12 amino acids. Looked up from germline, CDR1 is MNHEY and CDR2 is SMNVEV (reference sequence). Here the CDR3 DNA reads TGTGCCAGCAGTCCAGTAGGCGATGAGCAGTTCTTC. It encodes CASSPVGDEQFF.

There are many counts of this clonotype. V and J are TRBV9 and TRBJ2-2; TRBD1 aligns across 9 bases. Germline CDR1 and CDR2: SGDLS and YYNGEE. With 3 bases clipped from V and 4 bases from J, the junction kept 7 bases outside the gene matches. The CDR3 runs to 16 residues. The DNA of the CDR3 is TGTGCCAGCAGCGGCTATACAGGGGGCAGCACCGGGGAGCTGTTTTTT. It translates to CASSGYTGGSTGELFF.

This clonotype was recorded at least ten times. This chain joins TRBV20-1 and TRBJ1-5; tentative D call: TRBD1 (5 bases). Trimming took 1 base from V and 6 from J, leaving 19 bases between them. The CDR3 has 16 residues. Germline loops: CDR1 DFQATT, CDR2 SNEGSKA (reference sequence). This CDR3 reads CSARAPSGGVVQPQHF. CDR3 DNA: TGCAGTGCTAGAGCCCCATCGGGGGGGGTGGTTCAGCCCCAGCATTTT.

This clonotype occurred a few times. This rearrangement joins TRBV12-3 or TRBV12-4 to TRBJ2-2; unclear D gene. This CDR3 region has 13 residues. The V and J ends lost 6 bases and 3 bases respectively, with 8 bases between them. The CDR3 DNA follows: TGTGCCAGCAGACAGATACACACCGGGGAGCTGTTTTTT. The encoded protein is CASRQIHTGELFF.

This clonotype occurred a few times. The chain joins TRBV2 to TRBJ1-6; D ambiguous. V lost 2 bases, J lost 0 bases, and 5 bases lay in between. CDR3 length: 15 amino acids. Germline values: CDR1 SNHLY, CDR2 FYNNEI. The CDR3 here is CASSERSSYNSPLHF. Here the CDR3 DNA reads TGTGCCAGCAGTGAACGGAGCTCCTATAATTCACCCCTCCACTTT.

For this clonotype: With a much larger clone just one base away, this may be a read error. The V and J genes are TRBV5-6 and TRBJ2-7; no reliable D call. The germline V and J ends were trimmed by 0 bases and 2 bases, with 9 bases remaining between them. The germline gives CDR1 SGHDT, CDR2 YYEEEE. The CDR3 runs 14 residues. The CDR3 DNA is TGTGCCAGCAGCTTGGCCAAGAACCCCTACGAGCAGTACTTC. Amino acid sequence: CASSLAKNPYEQYF.

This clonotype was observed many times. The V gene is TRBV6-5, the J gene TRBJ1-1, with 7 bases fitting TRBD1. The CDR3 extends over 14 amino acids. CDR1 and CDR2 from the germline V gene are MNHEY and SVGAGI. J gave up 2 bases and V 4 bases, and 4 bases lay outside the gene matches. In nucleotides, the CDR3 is TGTGCCAGCAGTTTCGGGACAGCTAACACTGAAGCTTTCTTT. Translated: CASSFGTANTEAFF.

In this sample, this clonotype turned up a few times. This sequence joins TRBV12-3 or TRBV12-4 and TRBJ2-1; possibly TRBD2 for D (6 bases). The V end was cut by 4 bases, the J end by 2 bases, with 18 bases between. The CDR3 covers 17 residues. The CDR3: CASSSEFVGRTYNEQFF. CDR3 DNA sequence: TGTGCCAGCAGTTCCGAGTTTGTTGGGAGGACCTACAATGAGCAGTTCTTC.

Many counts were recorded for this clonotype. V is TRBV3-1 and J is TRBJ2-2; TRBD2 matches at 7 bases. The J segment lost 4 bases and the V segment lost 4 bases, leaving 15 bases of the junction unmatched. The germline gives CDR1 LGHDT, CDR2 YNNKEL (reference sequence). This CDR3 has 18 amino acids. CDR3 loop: CASSLWFGAGDRTGELFF. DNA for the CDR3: TGTGCCAGCAGCCTATGGTTCGGGGCGGGAGATCGCACCGGGGAGCTGTTTTTT.

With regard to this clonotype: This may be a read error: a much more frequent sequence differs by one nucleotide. The CDR3 coding sequence is TGCAGTGCCGATCGAGGGAGGACCGCGGAGACCCAGTACTTC. Protein: CSADRGRTAETQYF. This chain links TRBV20-1 with TRBJ2-5; D is possibly TRBD2 (6 bases). The CDR3 totals 14 residues. The germline CDR1 and CDR2 sequences are DFQATT and SNEGSKA (reference sequence). V lost 6 bases to trimming and J lost 5 bases, with 19 bases between them.

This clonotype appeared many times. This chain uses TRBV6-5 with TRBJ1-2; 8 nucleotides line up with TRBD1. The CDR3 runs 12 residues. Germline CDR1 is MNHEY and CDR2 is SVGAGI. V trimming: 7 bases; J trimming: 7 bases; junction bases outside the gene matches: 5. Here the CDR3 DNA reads TGTGCCAGCACTTCGGACAGGGCTGGCTACACCTTC. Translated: CASTSDRAGYTF.

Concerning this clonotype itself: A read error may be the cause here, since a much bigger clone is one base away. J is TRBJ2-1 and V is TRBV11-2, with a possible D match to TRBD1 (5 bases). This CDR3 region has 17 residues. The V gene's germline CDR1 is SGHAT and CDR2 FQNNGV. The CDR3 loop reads CASSLGFRQSSYDEQFF. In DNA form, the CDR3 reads TGTGCCAGCAGCTTAGGGTTTCGACAGAGCTCCTACGATGAGCAGTTCTTC.

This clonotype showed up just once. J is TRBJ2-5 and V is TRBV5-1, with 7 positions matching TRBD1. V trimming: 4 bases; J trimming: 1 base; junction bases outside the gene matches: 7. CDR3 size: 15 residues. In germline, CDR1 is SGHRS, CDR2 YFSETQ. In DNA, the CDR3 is TGCGCCAGCAGCATCACAGGGGTGGTCCAAGAGACCCAGTACTTC. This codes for CASSITGVVQETQYF.

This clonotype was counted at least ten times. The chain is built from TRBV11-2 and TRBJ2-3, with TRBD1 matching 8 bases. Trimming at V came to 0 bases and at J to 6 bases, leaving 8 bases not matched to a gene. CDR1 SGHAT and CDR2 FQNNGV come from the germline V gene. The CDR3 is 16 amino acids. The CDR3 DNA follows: TGTGCCAGCAGCTTAGATCGGCAGGGGGCGGGGGATACGCAGTATTTT. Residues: CASSLDRQGAGDTQYF.

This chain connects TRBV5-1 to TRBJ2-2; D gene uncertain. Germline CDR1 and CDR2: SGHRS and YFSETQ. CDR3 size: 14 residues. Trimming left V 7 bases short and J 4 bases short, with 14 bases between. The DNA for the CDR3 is TGCGCCAGCGCTCTAGGGATGAGCACCGGGGAGCTGTTTTTT. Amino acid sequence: CASALGMSTGELFF.

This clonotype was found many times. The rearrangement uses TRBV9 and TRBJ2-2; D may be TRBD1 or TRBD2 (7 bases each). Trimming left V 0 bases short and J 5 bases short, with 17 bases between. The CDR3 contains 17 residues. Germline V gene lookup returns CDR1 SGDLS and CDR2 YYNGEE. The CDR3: CASSVAGAGQLTGELFF. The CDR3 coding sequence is TGTGCCAGCAGCGTAGCGGGAGCGGGACAGCTGACCGGGGAGCTGTTTTTT.

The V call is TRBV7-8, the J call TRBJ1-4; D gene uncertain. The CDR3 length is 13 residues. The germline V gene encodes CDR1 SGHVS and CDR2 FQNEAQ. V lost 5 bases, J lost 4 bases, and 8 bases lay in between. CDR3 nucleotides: TGTGCCAGCAGCCCCGGGCGTAATGAAAAACTGTTTTTT. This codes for CASSPGRNEKLFF.

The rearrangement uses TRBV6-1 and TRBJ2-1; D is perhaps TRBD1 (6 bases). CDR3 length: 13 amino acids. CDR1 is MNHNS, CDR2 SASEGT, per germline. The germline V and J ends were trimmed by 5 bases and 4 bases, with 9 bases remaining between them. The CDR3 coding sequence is TGTGCCAGCAGTACAGGGATATACAATGAGCAGTTCTTC. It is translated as CASSTGIYNEQFF.

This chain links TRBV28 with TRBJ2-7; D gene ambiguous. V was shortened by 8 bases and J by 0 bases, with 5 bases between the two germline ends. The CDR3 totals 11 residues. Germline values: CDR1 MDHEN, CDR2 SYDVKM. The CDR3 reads CASGNSYEQYF. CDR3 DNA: TGTGCCAGCGGCAACTCCTACGAGCAGTACTTC.

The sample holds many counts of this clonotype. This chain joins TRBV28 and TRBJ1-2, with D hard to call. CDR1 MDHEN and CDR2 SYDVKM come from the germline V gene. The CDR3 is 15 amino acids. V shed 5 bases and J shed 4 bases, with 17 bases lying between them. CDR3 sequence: CASSPPPAGVYGYTF. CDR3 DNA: TGTGCCAGCAGTCCCCCGCCAGCCGGGGTCTATGGCTACACCTTC.

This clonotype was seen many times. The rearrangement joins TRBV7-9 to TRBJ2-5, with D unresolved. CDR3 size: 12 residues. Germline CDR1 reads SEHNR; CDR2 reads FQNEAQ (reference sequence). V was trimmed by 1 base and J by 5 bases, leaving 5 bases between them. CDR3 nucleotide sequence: TGTGCCAGCAGCTTAGAGTCGGAGACCCAGTACTTC. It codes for CASSLESETQYF.